The rows below give T cell receptor beta chains drawn from one sample of a study of blood T cell repertoires in COVID-19. Profiling relied on immunoSEQ multiplex PCR, and the TCRdb table lists in-frame clones only, not all of them. The sample lists 260,000 or so clones, approximately 80% occurring once. The source material was peripheral blood. These TCRs come from a woman older than 75 with COVID-19, enrolled during active disease. Each CDR3 is given with its conserved first and last residue. D genes are given only for firm matches. A row's size may be missing; if present it is once, few, many or a size class.

J gene,D gene,clone size,V gene,CDR3 protein,CDR3 DNA
TRBJ1-6,NA,NA,TRBV12-5,CASGWTGDSPLHF,TGTGCTAGTGGTTGGACGGGAGATTCACCCCTCCACTTT
TRBJ1-2,NA,NA,TRBV6-5,CASSYRGHTGYTF,TGTGCCAGCAGTTACAGGGGACATACGGGCTACACCTTC
TRBJ2-1,NA,NA,TRBV27,CASSLRNEQFF,TGTGCCAGCAGTTTACGGAATGAGCAGTTCTTC
TRBJ1-5,NA,NA,TRBV7-2,CASSSKLGGNQPQHF,TGTGCCAGCAGCTCTAAACTGGGGGGTAATCAGCCCCAGCATTTT
TRBJ1-5,NA,few,TRBV15,CATSRGQGDGGQPQHF,TGTGCCACCAGCAGAGGGCAGGGAGACGGGGGTCAGCCCCAGCATTTT
TRBJ1-2,TRBD1,NA,TRBV19,CASSIAPTTGRLPYGYTF,TGTGCCAGTAGTATAGCCCCCACGACAGGGCGGCTTCCCTATGGCTACACCTTC
TRBJ2-2,NA,NA,TRBV4-1,CASSPAGRPNTGELFF,TGCGCCAGCAGCCCTGCGGGCCGCCCGAACACCGGGGAGCTGTTTTTT
TRBJ2-2,NA,once,TRBV4-2,CASSQETGPTGELFF,TGTGCCAGCAGCCAAGAGACAGGCCCCACCGGGGAGCTGTTTTTT
TRBJ2-1,TRBD2,NA,TRBV28,CASTLTSGSWNNEQFF,TGTGCCAGCACCCTGACTAGCGGGAGCTGGAACAATGAGCAGTTCTTC
TRBJ1-1,TRBD1,NA,TRBV6-5,CASSSPGQGSNTEAFF,TGTGCCAGCAGTTCCCCCGGACAGGGGAGCAACACTGAAGCTTTCTTT
TRBJ1-5,NA,NA,TRBV30,CAWSFAGSNQPQHF,TGTGCCTGGAGCTTCGCAGGGTCCAATCAGCCCCAGCATTTT
TRBJ1-2,NA,NA,TRBV11-2,CASSATGSGGYTF,TGTGCCAGCAGCGCGACCGGATCGGGTGGCTACACCTTC
TRBJ1-1,NA,NA,TRBV5-1,CASSFPGEYTEAFF,TGCGCCAGCAGCTTTCCGGGGGAGTACACTGAAGCTTTCTTT
TRBJ2-1,NA,NA,TRBV5-8,CASSLARLPQFF,TGTGCCAGCAGCTTGGCGCGACTGCCCCAGTTCTTC
TRBJ1-2,NA,NA,TRBV30,CAWSPTQGPYYGYTF,TGTGCCTGGAGTCCGACACAGGGTCCCTACTATGGCTACACCTTC
TRBJ1-2,TRBD1,NA,TRBV5-1,CASSSTGTGPYGYTF,TGCGCCAGCAGCTCCACCGGGACAGGTCCTTATGGCTACACCTTC
TRBJ1-2,TRBD1,once,TRBV15,CATYGQTGQDRLGGYTF,TGTGCCACCTACGGCCAGACGGGACAGGATCGTTTGGGAGGCTACACCTTC
TRBJ2-2,NA,NA,TRBV6-4,CASSEHTGSGELFF,TGTGCCAGCAGTGAGCACACAGGATCCGGGGAGCTGTTTTTT
TRBJ2-7,NA,few,TRBV5-4,CASSLAAGISYEQYF,TGTGCCAGCAGCTTGGCCGCAGGGATCTCCTACGAGCAGTACTTC
TRBJ2-2,TRBD1,NA,TRBV18,CASFPGQGNTGELFF,TGTGCCAGCTTCCCGGGACAGGGAAACACCGGGGAGCTGTTTTTT
TRBJ2-1,TRBD2,NA,TRBV10-3,CAISESMAGAYNEQFF,TGTGCCATCAGTGAGTCCATGGCGGGGGCCTACAATGAGCAGTTCTTC
TRBJ2-4,TRBD2,NA,TRBV5-4,CASSLAVAGGNIQYF,TGTGCCAGCAGCTTGGCCGTGGCGGGAGGAAACATTCAGTACTTC
TRBJ1-5,NA,NA,TRBV5-8,CASSPGTHRSNQPQHF,TGTGCCAGCAGCCCCGGGACACATCGTAGCAATCAGCCCCAGCATTTT
TRBJ1-6,NA,NA,TRBV7-9,CATRGDSPLHF,TGTGCCACCAGGGGAGACTCACCCCTCCACTTT
TRBJ2-1,NA,NA,TRBV6-5,CASGGTGRNNEQFF,TGTGCCAGCGGAGGGACTGGACGTAACAATGAGCAGTTCTTC
TRBJ1-2,NA,NA,TRBV21-1,CASRGTGTVLYGYTF,TGTGCCAGCAGGGGCACCGGGACAGTCCTTTATGGCTACACCTTC
TRBJ1-2,TRBD1,NA,TRBV19,CASRIPGTGTNYGYTF,TGTGCCAGTAGGATTCCTGGGACAGGGACTAACTATGGCTACACCTTC
TRBJ2-5,NA,NA,TRBV6-1,CASSEPGQGKTQYF,TGTGCCAGCAGTGAACCTGGGCAGGGGAAGACCCAGTACTTC